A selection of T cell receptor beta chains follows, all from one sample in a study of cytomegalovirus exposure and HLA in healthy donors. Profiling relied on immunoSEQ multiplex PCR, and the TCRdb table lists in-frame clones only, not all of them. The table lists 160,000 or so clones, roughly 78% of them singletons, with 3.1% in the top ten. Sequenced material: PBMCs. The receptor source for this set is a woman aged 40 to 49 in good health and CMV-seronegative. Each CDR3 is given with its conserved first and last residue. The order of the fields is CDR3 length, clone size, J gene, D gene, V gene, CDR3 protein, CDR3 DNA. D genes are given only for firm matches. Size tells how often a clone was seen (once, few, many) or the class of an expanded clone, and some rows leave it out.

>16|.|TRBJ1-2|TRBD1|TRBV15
CATSRDLRTGFSGYTF
TGTGCCACCAGCAGAGATCTTAGGACAGGGTTTTCTGGCTACACCTTC
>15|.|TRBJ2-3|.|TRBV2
CASKKTTGSTDTQYF
TGTGCCAGCAAAAAAACTACGGGGAGCACAGATACGCAGTATTTT
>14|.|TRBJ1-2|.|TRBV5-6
CASSEVGREGGYTF
TGTGCCAGCAGCGAGGTGGGCAGGGAGGGTGGCTACACCTTC
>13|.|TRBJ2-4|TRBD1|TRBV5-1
CASSPGDRNIQYF
TGCGCCAGCAGTCCAGGGGACAGAAACATTCAGTACTTC
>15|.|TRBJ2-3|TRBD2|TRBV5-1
CASSPASGPPDTQYF
TGCGCCAGCAGCCCGGCTAGCGGACCCCCAGATACGCAGTATTTT
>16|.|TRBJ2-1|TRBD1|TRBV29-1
CSVGRHPGTGDNEQFF
TGCAGCGTTGGCCGCCATCCCGGGACAGGGGACAATGAGCAGTTCTTC
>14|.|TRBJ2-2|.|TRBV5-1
CASSLAVGTGELFF
TGCGCCAGCAGCTTGGCGGTCGGCACCGGGGAGCTGTTTTTT
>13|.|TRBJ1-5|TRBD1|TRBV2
CASGTDLDQPQHF
TGTGCCAGCGGGACAGATCTCGATCAGCCCCAGCATTTT
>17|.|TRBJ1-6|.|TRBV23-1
CASSQSVFQAEDSPLHF
TGCGCCAGCAGTCAATCGGTCTTCCAAGCTGAGGATTCACCCCTCCACTTT
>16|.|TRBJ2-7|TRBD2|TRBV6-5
CASSYRATSPFSEQYF
TGTGCCAGCAGTTACAGGGCGACTAGCCCTTTTTCCGAGCAGTACTTC
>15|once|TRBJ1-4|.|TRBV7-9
CASSQVGAMREKLFF
TGTGCCAGCAGCCAAGTAGGGGCGATGAGGGAAAAACTGTTTTTT
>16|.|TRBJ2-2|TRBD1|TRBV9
CASSPGDRGIEGELFF
TGTGCCAGCAGCCCGGGGGACAGGGGAATAGAAGGGGAGCTGTTTTTT
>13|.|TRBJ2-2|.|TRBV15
CATSRAWSGELFF
TGTGCCACCAGCAGGGCATGGTCCGGGGAGCTGTTTTTT
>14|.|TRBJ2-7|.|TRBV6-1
CASINSLGIYEQYF
TGTGCCAGCATCAACTCCCTCGGTATCTACGAGCAGTACTTC
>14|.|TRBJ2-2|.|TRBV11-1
CARLEPSHTGELFF
TGTGCCAGACTTGAACCTAGTCACACCGGGGAGCTGTTTTTT
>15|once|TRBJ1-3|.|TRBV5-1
CASSPTDRPGNTIYF
TGCGCCAGCAGCCCCACCGACAGGCCTGGAAACACCATATATTTT
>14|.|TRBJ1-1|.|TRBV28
CASTLLPGNTEAFF
TGTGCCAGCACATTGCTTCCGGGGAACACTGAAGCTTTCTTT
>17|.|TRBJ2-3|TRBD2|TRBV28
CASSLRLAGALQDTQYF
TGTGCCAGCAGTTTACGACTAGCGGGGGCTCTACAGGATACGCAGTATTTT
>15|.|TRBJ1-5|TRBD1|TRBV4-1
CASSPRQGVSQPQHF
TGCGCCAGCAGCCCGAGACAGGGTGTATCCCAGCCCCAGCATTTT
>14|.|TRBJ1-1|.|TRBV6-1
CASRAEGVGSEAFF
TGTGCCAGCAGGGCCGAAGGAGTCGGGTCTGAAGCTTTCTTT
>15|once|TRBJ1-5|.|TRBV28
CASLGGESGNQPQHF
TGTGCCTCCCTCGGAGGGGAGTCGGGCAATCAGCCCCAGCATTTT
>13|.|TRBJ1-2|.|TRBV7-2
CASSLVGSYGYTF
TGTGCCAGCAGCTTAGTGGGCAGCTATGGCTACACCTTC
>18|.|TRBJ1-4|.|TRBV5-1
CASSPYPYRDTQFEKLFF
TGCGCCAGCAGCCCTTATCCATACCGGGACACCCAATTCGAAAAACTGTTTTTT
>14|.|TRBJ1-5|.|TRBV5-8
CASSLRGSNQPQHF
TGTGCCAGCAGCTTGAGAGGGAGCAATCAGCCCCAGCATTTT
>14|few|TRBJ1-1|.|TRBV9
CASSAGTLNTEAFF
TGTGCCAGCAGCGCCGGGACACTGAACACTGAAGCTTTCTTT
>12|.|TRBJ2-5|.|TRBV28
CASSLPGYQQYF
TGTGCCAGCAGTTTACCCGGGTATCAGCAGTACTTC
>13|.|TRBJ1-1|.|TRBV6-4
CASSLQRNTEAFF
TGTGCCAGCAGCTTACAGAGGAACACTGAAGCTTTCTTT
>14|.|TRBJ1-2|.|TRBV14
CASSQDLGGYGYTF
TGTGCCAGCAGCCAAGATCTCGGGGGCTATGGCTACACCTTC
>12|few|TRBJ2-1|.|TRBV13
CASGGRRNEQFF
TGTGCCAGCGGCGGGCGGCGCAATGAGCAGTTCTTC
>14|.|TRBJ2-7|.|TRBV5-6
CASSTTGIGYEQYF
TGTGCCAGCAGCACAACAGGGATCGGCTACGAGCAGTACTTC
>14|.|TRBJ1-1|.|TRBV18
CASSAGRQNTEAFF
TGTGCCAGCTCAGCGGGACGGCAGAACACTGAAGCTTTCTTT
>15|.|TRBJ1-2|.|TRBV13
CASSTLGSWNYGYTF
TGTGCCAGCAGCACCCTAGGGAGCTGGAACTATGGCTACACCTTC
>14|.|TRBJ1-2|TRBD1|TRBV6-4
CASSPDRAFYGYTF
TGTGCCAGCAGCCCCGACAGGGCCTTCTATGGCTACACCTTC
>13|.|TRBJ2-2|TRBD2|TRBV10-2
CASEAGVTGELFF
TGCGCCAGCGAAGCGGGGGTCACCGGGGAGCTGTTTTTT
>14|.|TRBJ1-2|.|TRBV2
CASRREGSLDGYTF
TGTGCCAGCAGGAGGGAGGGGTCGTTGGACGGCTACACCTTC
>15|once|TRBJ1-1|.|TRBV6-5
CASSVNWEGDTEAFF
TGTGCCAGCAGTGTTAATTGGGAGGGTGACACTGAAGCTTTCTTT
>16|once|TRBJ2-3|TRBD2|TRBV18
CASSREPGGGTDTQYF
TGTGCCAGCTCACGCGAGCCCGGGGGGGGCACAGATACGCAGTATTTT
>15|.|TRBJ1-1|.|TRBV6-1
CASSATEQLNTEAFF
TGTGCCAGCAGTGCCACAGAACAACTGAACACTGAAGCTTTCTTT
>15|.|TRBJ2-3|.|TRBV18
CASRPVRTQGDTQYF
TGTGCCAGCCGTCCCGTTCGGACCCAGGGAGATACGCAGTATTTT
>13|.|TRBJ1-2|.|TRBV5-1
CASSLEAGDGYTF
TGCGCCAGCAGCTTGGAGGCAGGGGATGGCTACACCTTC
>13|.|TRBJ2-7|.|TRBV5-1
CASSDGGPREQYF
TGCGCCAGCAGTGATGGCGGTCCGCGAGAGCAGTACTTC
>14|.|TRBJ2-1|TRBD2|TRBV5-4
CASRGTSVYNEQFF
TGTGCCAGCAGGGGGACTAGCGTCTACAATGAGCAGTTCTTC
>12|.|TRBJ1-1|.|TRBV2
CASSGYSAEAFF
TGTGCCAGCAGTGGTTATTCCGCTGAAGCTTTCTTT
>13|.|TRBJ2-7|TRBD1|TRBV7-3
CASSFDRGSEQYF
TGTGCCAGCAGCTTCGACAGGGGGTCCGAGCAGTACTTC
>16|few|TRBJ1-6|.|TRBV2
CASSEVGGARNSPLHF
TGTGCCAGCAGTGAAGTCGGGGGGGCGCGAAATTCACCCCTCCACTTT
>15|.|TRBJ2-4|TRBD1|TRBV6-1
CASSEVRGHKNIQYF
TGTGCCAGCAGTGAAGTGAGGGGGCACAAAAACATTCAGTACTTC
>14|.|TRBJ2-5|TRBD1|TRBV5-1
CASSLLGQKETQYF
TGCGCCAGCAGCCTATTGGGACAGAAAGAGACCCAGTACTTC
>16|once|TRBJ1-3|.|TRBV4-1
CASSQGSGVGGNTIYF
TGCGCCAGCAGCCAGGGATCCGGGGTTGGTGGAAACACCATATATTTT
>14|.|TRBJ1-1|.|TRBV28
CASSLGPTLAEAFF
TGTGCCAGCAGTTTGGGGCCGACTTTGGCTGAAGCTTTCTTT
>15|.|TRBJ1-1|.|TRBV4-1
CASSQDPGLNTEAFF
TGCGCCAGCAGCCAAGATCCAGGGCTAAACACTGAAGCTTTCTTT
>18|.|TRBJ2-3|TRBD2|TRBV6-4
CASSKTGTSGGPTDTQYF
TGTGCCAGCAGCAAAACCGGGACTAGCGGGGGGCCCACAGATACGCAGTATTTT
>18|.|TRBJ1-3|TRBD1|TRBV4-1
CASSHPGLGQGKGNTIYF
TGCGCCAGCAGCCACCCCGGGCTGGGACAGGGGAAGGGAAACACCATATATTTT
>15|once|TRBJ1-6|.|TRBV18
CASSPSVGGSSPLHF
TGTGCCAGCTCACCCTCAGTGGGAGGGAGCTCACCCCTCCACTTT